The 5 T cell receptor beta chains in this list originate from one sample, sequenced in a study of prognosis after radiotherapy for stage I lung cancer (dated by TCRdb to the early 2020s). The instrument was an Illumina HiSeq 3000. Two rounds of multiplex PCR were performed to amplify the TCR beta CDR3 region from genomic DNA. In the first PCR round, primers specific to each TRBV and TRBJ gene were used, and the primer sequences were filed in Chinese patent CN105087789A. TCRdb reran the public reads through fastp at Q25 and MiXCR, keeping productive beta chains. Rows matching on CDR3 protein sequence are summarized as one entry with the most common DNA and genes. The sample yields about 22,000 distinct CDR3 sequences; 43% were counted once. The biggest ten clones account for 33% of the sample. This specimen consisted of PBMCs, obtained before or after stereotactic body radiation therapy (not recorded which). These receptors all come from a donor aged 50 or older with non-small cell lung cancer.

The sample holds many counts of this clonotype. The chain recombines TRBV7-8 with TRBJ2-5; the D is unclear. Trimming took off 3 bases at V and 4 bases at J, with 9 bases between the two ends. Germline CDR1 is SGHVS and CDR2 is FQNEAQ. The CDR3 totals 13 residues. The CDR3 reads CASSFHPLETQYF. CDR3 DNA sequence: TGTGCCAGCAGCTTTCACCCCTTAGAGACCCAGTACTTC.

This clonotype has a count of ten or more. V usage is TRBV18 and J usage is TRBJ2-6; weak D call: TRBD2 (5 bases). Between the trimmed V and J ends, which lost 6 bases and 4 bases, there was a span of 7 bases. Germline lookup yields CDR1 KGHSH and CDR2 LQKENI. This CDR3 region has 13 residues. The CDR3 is CASSDYGANVLTF. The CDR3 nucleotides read TGTGCCAGCTCCGACTACGGGGCCAACGTCCTGACTTTC.

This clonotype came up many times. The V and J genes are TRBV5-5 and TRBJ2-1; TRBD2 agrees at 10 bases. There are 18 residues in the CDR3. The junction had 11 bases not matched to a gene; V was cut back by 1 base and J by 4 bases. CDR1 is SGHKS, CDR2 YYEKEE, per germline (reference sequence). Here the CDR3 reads CASSLRGAGGPSYNEQFF. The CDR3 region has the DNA TGTGCCAGCAGCTTGCGTGGAGCGGGAGGGCCTTCTTACAATGAGCAGTTCTTC.

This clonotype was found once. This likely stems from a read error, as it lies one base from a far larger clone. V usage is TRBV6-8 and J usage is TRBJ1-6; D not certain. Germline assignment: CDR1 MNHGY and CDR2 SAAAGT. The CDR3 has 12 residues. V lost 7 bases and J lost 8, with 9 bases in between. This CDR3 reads CASIQRDSPLHF. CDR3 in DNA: TGTGCCAGCATCCAACGCGATTCACCCCTCCACTTT.

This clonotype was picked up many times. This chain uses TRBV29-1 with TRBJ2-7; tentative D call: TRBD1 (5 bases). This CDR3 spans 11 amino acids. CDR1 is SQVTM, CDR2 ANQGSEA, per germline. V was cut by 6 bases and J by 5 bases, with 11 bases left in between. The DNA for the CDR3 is TGCAGCGTGCAGGGTACCCACGAGCAGTACTTC. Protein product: CSVQGTHEQYF.